Included here is one T cell receptor (beta chain) sequence, with context. Its cognate antigen is unknown. The CDR3 runs 11 residues. Trimming cost V 2 bases and J 9 bases, with 7 bases left between them. Germline V gives CDR1 MNHNY, CDR2 SVGAGI (reference sequence). The data originate from a study of identical twins. General study points: Alpha sequences out of frame and shared by twins had excess low generation probability.

Template switching added a universal primer site; cDNA carried unique molecular identifiers. From the 5' RACE reads, TCRdb called clonotypes with MiXCR, one entry per CDR3 protein. The data hold over 600,000 distinct CDR3 sequences, with around 20% observed a single time. The data were also submitted as part of a second study, on T cells expressing NK-cell markers.

Sequencing was done on a sample of PBMCs. The gene calls are TRBV6-6 and TRBJ2-5, with D uncertain. The TCR was taken from a woman between 18 and 29 years old in good health. The CDR3 protein is CASSYDNSQYF. For the CDR3, the DNA is TGTGCCAGCAGTTACGATAATTCCCAGTACTTC.